This TCR beta chain was documented in a study of blood T cell repertoires in COVID-19. Looking at the study overall: There were acute and convalescent COVID-19 samples, and they came from the United States, Italy and Spain. In each case, the material was cDNA or gDNA derived from T cells, B-cell-depleted T cells, or PBMCs.

In the original processing: For nucleated cells, counts were estimated from reference gene primer amplification. Measured with immunoSEQ multiplex PCR; TCRdb has only the in-frame clones, and not every one. V and J calls and clone size come straight from that table; D and trimming were deduced from the DNA. Of 200,000 or so clones detected, 75% to 90% appear once; the ten largest clones hold under 2.5%. V lost 3 bases and J 5 bases, leaving 10 bases between the germline ends. This CDR3 region has 14 residues. Per the germline V gene, CDR1 is MDHEN and CDR2 is SYDVKM. J is TRBJ2-2 and V is TRBV28, with TRBD2 as a possible D gene (5 bases). The sample comprised peripheral blood. The receptor was isolated from a man in his 70s with active or convalescent COVID-19. The CDR3 protein is CASSFGVDTGELFF. For the CDR3, the DNA is TGTGCCAGCAGTTTCGGGGTTGATACCGGGGAGCTGTTTTTT.